The rows below give T cell receptor beta chains drawn from one sample of a study of response to subunit inactivated influenza vaccine. TCRdb reprocessed the RT-PCR reads via MiXCR and lists one record per CDR3 protein. The sample includes 450,000 to 550,000 distinct CDR3 sequences, roughly 23% seen only once; the top ten take less than 2.5%. The sequencing here drew on CD4+ T cells sorted from PBMCs, taken roughly 5 days after vaccination. The receptors were gathered from a man aged 45-65 years who received an inactivated influenza vaccine. Both conserved end residues are part of each CDR3.

J gene: TRBJ2-7
V gene: TRBV7-2
CDR3 protein: CASSSASSYEQYF

J gene: TRBJ1-1
V gene: TRBV4-1
CDR3 protein: CASSQGPGLEAFF

J gene: TRBJ2-1
V gene: TRBV3-1
CDR3 protein: CASSQVLSGYNEQFF

J gene: TRBJ2-3
V gene: TRBV7-2
CDR3 protein: CASSLEVRSTDTQYF

J gene: TRBJ1-4
V gene: TRBV12-3/TRBV12-4
CDR3 protein: CASSPNSPTNEKLFF

J gene: TRBJ2-1
V gene: TRBV28
CDR3 protein: CASRGTSTYNEQFF

J gene: TRBJ2-5
V gene: TRBV6-1
CDR3 protein: CASSEGLSGETQYF

J gene: TRBJ2-2
V gene: TRBV12-3/TRBV12-4
CDR3 protein: CASTIQASNTGELFF

J gene: TRBJ2-7
V gene: TRBV2
CDR3 protein: CASSAGTPYEQYF

J gene: TRBJ2-4
V gene: TRBV10-3
CDR3 protein: CAISELGKNIQYF

J gene: TRBJ1-2
V gene: TRBV5-5
CDR3 protein: CASSLVQGDYGYTF

J gene: TRBJ2-7
V gene: TRBV10-3
CDR3 protein: CAISDTSYEQYF

J gene: TRBJ2-7
V gene: TRBV14
CDR3 protein: CASSPTAGGTYEQYF

J gene: TRBJ2-4
V gene: TRBV5-1
CDR3 protein: CASSLERAENIQYF

J gene: TRBJ1-2
V gene: TRBV4-1
CDR3 protein: CASSQATGSLGYTF

J gene: TRBJ2-2
V gene: TRBV6-2/TRBV6-3
CDR3 protein: CTSSLPPSGELFF